This TCR beta chain was recovered during a study of CD8+CD57+ T cells in acquired aplastic anemia. Study summary: Yields of DNA that came from sorted CD4+ and CD8+ cells averaged roughly 3.2 ug. Findings of the study overall: The number of CD8+ CDR3 sequences shared by patients and controls was around 30.

Genomic DNA served as template for TCR beta VDJ and CDR3 profiling. Each CDR3 protein gets one entry after TCRdb re-called the reads with MiXCR. The sample comprises under 200,000 distinct CDR3 sequences, roughly half of which are singletons, and roughly 2% rests with the top ten. Sequenced patients had shown CD8+CD57+ cell expansion by flow cytometry. All participating patients were living with severe acquired aplastic anemia. V lost 5 bases, J lost 5 bases, and 7 bases stayed unmatched. Per the germline V gene, CDR1 is WNHNN and CDR2 is SYGVQD (reference sequence). The CDR3 runs to 14 residues. A word on this clonotype: Antigen unknown.

This receptor was identified in a human donor with aplastic anemia. Input material: sorted CD4+, CD8+, or CD8+CD57+ T cells (not recorded which) from PBMCs. V usage is TRBV10-1 and J usage is TRBJ2-7; 9 bases match TRBD1. DNA of the CDR3: TGCGCCAGCAGTAATACCCGGGACAGGGACGAGCAGTACTTC. It codes for CASSNTRDRDEQYF.